The 22 T cell receptor beta chains below all came from one sample that was sequenced in a study of cytomegalovirus exposure and HLA in healthy donors. With 60 Vbeta and 13 Jbeta primers, the PCR was carried out. Method: immunoSEQ multiplex PCR; TCRdb's copy keeps in-frame clones and lacks some. The sample has 95,000 to 100,000 clones; roughly 71% are singletons. Material: PBMCs. All receptors derive from a man aged 50 or older in good health and CMV-seronegative.

This chain uses TRBV6-5 with TRBJ2-1, with 8 bases lining up with TRBD2. CDR3 length equals 15 residues. Per germline, CDR1 MNHEY and CDR2 SVGAGI. V gave up 3 bases and J gave up 4 bases; unmatched junction bases: 5. The CDR3 coding sequence is TGTGCCAGCAGTTATCGGCGGGGGGCGTACAATGAGCAGTTCTTC. Translation gives CASSYRRGAYNEQFF.

This clone was found a few times. J is TRBJ2-2 and V is TRBV7-9; D may be TRBD2 (5 bases). The CDR3 totals 13 residues. V lost 6 bases and J lost 6, with 11 bases in between. Germline V CDR1 and CDR2: SEHNR, FQNEAQ (reference sequence). DNA of the CDR3: TGTGCCAGCAGGTCTGAGGGTTCCGGGGAGCTGTTTTTT. Its translation is CASRSEGSGELFF.

CDR3 sequence reads: CASSAQGSYNEQFF. The CDR3 DNA follows: TGCGCCAGCAGCGCGCAGGGATCCTACAATGAGCAGTTCTTC. V usage is TRBV5-1 and J usage is TRBJ2-1; the D gene is possibly TRBD1 (5 bases). CDR1 and CDR2 (germline): SGHRS, YFSETQ. The CDR3 runs 14 residues. Trimming shortened V by 4 bases and J by 1 base, and 9 bases separated the two germline ends.

DNA for the CDR3: TGTGCCAGCAGCCTGGACAGGGGTCGGGAGCTGTTTTTT. Protein product: CASSLDRGRELFF. The V and J genes are TRBV7-9 and TRBJ2-2; 9 nucleotides match TRBD1. CDR1 is SEHNR, CDR2 FQNEAQ, per germline (reference sequence). The CDR3 extends over 13 amino acids. J gave up 9 bases and V 5 bases, and 4 bases lay outside the gene matches. Variable domain in full (rest from reference TRBV7-9 and TRBJ2-2): DTGVSQNPRHKITKRGQNVTFRCDPISEHNRLYWYRQTLGQGPEFLTYFQNEAQLEKSRLLSDRFSAERPKGSFSTLEIQRTEQGDSAMYLCASSLDRGRELFFGEGSRLTVL.

This clone has a handful of counts. The chain combines TRBV19 with TRBJ2-1; 11 nucleotides align to TRBD2. V lost 7 bases and J lost 7; bases outside the gene matches: 12. The CDR3 has 16 amino acids. In germline, CDR1 is LNHDA, CDR2 SQIVND (reference sequence). CDR3 sequence: CASTDKPLAGGNEQFF. The CDR3 DNA sequence: TGTGCCAGTACCGATAAACCGCTAGCGGGAGGAAATGAGCAGTTCTTC.

The chain is built from TRBV19 and TRBJ1-5, with 7 bases that match TRBD1. Germline CDR1 LNHDA, CDR2 SQIVND (reference sequence). This CDR3 region has 15 residues. The trim removed 2 bases at V and 6 bases at J, leaving 7 bases unmatched. The DNA for the CDR3 is TGTGCCAGTAGTATAACAGGGGCAGCAGCTCAGCCCCAGCATTTT. This codes for CASSITGAAAQPQHF.

The CDR3 DNA is TGCGCCAGCAGCTTGGGCCCTACGAACACTGAAGCTTTCTTT. Protein sequence: CASSLGPTNTEAFF. This chain links TRBV5-1 with TRBJ1-1, with unresolved D. Per the germline V gene, CDR1 is SGHRS and CDR2 is YFSETQ. V was pared by 0 bases and J by 1 base, with 7 bases between. The CDR3 totals 14 residues.

The gene calls are TRBV2 and TRBJ2-3; 13 bases line up with TRBD2. The CDR3 runs 18 residues. The J segment lost 5 bases and the V segment lost 6 bases, leaving 14 bases of the junction unmatched. Germline loops: CDR1 SNHLY, CDR2 FYNNEI. Here the CDR3 reads CASSTTSGTSGIEDTQYF. Here the CDR3 DNA reads TGTGCCAGCAGCACCACCTCCGGGACTAGCGGGATTGAAGATACGCAGTATTTT.

V gene TRBV30 combines with J gene TRBJ2-3; unclear D gene. Germline lookup yields CDR1 GTSNPN and CDR2 SVGIG (reference sequence). V was trimmed by 8 bases and J by 3 bases, leaving 12 bases between them. The CDR3 sequence is 12 residues long. The CDR3 sequence: CARDEVTDTQYF. CDR3 in DNA: TGTGCCCGAGACGAGGTTACAGATACGCAGTATTTT.

This chain uses TRBV6-1 with TRBJ2-5; 11 bases align to TRBD2. The ends lost 10 bases at V and 9 bases at J; junction bases unmatched: 10. This CDR3 contains 13 residues. Germline assignment: CDR1 MNHNS and CDR2 SASEGT. The CDR3 loop is CAITGTSGPPQYF. The CDR3 DNA is TGTGCCATCACCGGGACTAGCGGCCCTCCCCAGTACTTC.

This chain uses TRBV7-9 with TRBJ1-3, with D hard to call. The V end was cut by 7 bases, the J end by 4 bases, with 20 bases between. This CDR3 has 16 residues. Per germline, CDR1 SEHNR and CDR2 FQNEAQ (reference sequence). CDR3 protein: CASNLLKDALGNTIYF. Here the CDR3 DNA reads TGTGCCAGCAACCTATTAAAAGATGCTCTCGGAAACACCATATATTTT.

V gene TRBV5-1 combines with J gene TRBJ1-5, with unresolved D. V gave up 0 bases and J gave up 4 bases, with 8 bases separating them. Germline V CDR1 and CDR2: SGHRS, YFSETQ. This CDR3 region has 14 residues. The CDR3 reads CASSLGDGNQPQHF. The CDR3 bases are TGCGCCAGCAGCTTGGGTGACGGGAATCAGCCCCAGCATTTT.

Here the CDR3 reads CASSRDSDGEQYF. In DNA, the CDR3 is TGTGCCAGCTCACGGGACAGCGATGGCGAGCAGTACTTC. J is TRBJ2-7 and V is TRBV18; 7 bases align to TRBD1. The CDR3 covers 13 residues. With V trimmed by 4 bases and J by 6 bases, 6 bases remained unmatched. Germline V gene data show CDR1 as KGHSH and CDR2 as LQKENI.

The CDR3 here is CASSLRSEAGNTIYF. CDR3 nucleotides: TGTGCCAGCAGCTTAAGGTCAGAGGCTGGAAACACCATATATTTT. The genes are TRBV7-2 and TRBJ1-3; D remains ambiguous. The CDR3 extends over 15 amino acids. Trimming left V 2 bases short and J 2 bases short, with 10 bases between. The germline CDR1 and CDR2 sequences are SGHTA and FQGNSA. The variable domain in full, with the rest retrieved from reference TRBV7-2 and TRBJ1-3, is GAGVSQSPSNKVTEKGKDVELRCDPISGHTALYWYRQSLGQGLEFLIYFQGNSAPDKSGLPSDRFSAERTGGSVSTLTIQRTQQEDSAVYLCASSLRSEAGNTIYFGEGSWLTVV.

This clone turned up a few times. V gene TRBV28 combines with J gene TRBJ1-1, with D uncertain. Germline CDR1 reads MDHEN; CDR2 reads SYDVKM. V dropped 1 base and J dropped 0 bases, with 15 bases sitting between them. This CDR3 has 17 amino acids. Here the CDR3 reads CASSLLKSRGMNTEAFF. CDR3 nucleotide sequence: TGTGCCAGCAGTTTATTAAAGAGCCGGGGAATGAACACTGAAGCTTTCTTT.

In its sample, this clone was seen a few times. The J gene is TRBJ2-7, the V gene TRBV27; 9 positions match TRBD2. The length of the CDR3 is 17 residues. Germline-derived CDR1 and CDR2 are MNHEY and SMNVEV (reference sequence). J gave up 5 bases and V 2 bases, and 13 bases lay outside the gene matches. The CDR3 loop is CASSLAPGASGTHEQYF. As DNA, the CDR3 is TGTGCCAGCAGTTTAGCCCCCGGGGCTAGCGGGACCCACGAGCAGTACTTC.

The rearrangement joins TRBV19 to TRBJ2-7; TRBD1 agrees at 10 bases. Germline CDR1 reads LNHDA; CDR2 reads SQIVND (reference sequence). The junction had 13 bases not matched to a gene; V was cut back by 5 bases and J by 6 bases. There are 16 residues in the CDR3. CDR3 bases: TGTGCCAGTAGTGGACCTGGGGACAGGGGAGGCAGCGAGCAGTACTTC. Translated: CASSGPGDRGGSEQYF.

The chain recombines TRBV19 with TRBJ2-3; TRBD2 agrees at 8 bases. Germline V gene sequence: CDR1 LNHDA, CDR2 SQIVND (reference sequence). This CDR3 spans 15 amino acids. V lost 3 bases to trimming and J lost 3 bases; unmatched junction nucleotides: 5. CDR3 in DNA: TGTGCCAGTAGTATGTACGGGAGGGGAACAGATACGCAGTATTTT. Amino acid sequence: CASSMYGRGTDTQYF. Full variable domain (rest looked up from reference TRBV19 and TRBJ2-3): DGGITQSPKYLFRKEGQNVTLSCEQNLNHDAMYWYRQDPGQGLRLIYYSQIVNDFQKGDIAEGYSVSREKKESFPLTVTSAQKNPTAFYLCASSMYGRGTDTQYFGPGTRLTVL.

CDR3 sequence: CASSLSSSGAYGYTF. The CDR3 bases are TGTGCCAGCAGTCTCTCGTCCTCAGGGGCCTATGGCTACACCTTC. The chain couples TRBV2 to TRBJ1-2; tentative D call: TRBD1 (6 bases). V was clipped by 5 bases and J by 4 bases, with 17 bases between them. Germline CDR1 and CDR2: SNHLY and FYNNEI. This CDR3 region has 15 residues. Complete variable domain (other parts from reference TRBV2 and TRBJ1-2): EPEVTQTPSHQVTQMGQEVILRCVPISNHLYFYWYRQILGQKVEFLVSFYNNEISEKSEIFDDQFSVERPDGSNFTLKIRSTKLEDSAMYFCASSLSSSGAYGYTFGSGTRLTVV.

This chain joins TRBV5-4 and TRBJ2-2; 10 bases align to TRBD2. The ends lost 3 bases at V and 6 bases at J; junction bases unmatched: 8. Germline assignment: CDR1 SGHNT and CDR2 YYREEE (reference sequence). CDR3 length equals 16 residues. The CDR3 DNA reads as TGTGCCAGCAGCTCTAAAGCGGGAGGGCTTGCCGGGGAGCTGTTTTTT. Translated, it gives CASSSKAGGLAGELFF. Together with reference TRBV5-4 and TRBJ2-2, the CDR3 gives the full variable domain: ETGVTQSPTHLIKTRGQQVTLRCSSQSGHNTVSWYQQALGQGPQFIFQYYREEENGRGNFPPRFSGLQFPNYSSELNVNALELDDSALYLCASSSKAGGLAGELFFGEGSRLTVL.

This chain joins TRBV14 and TRBJ2-1, with TRBD2 matching 8 bases. Germline V gene data show CDR1 as SGHDN and CDR2 as FVKESK. V gave up 4 bases and J gave up 6 bases; unmatched junction bases: 5. CDR3 length: 14 amino acids. Here the CDR3 reads CASSRGAGGNEQFF. CDR3 coding DNA: TGTGCCAGCAGCCGGGGGGCGGGGGGCAATGAGCAGTTCTTC.

The rearrangement joins TRBV7-2 to TRBJ2-3, with 10 nucleotides matching TRBD2. The CDR3 consists of 16 residues. In germline, CDR1 is SGHTA, CDR2 FQGNSA. The trim removed 5 bases at V and 4 bases at J, leaving 9 bases unmatched. The CDR3 DNA reads TGTGCCAGCAGCCAAAACAGCGGGGGGGTTTCAGATACGCAGTATTTT. Translated, it gives CASSQNSGGVSDTQYF.